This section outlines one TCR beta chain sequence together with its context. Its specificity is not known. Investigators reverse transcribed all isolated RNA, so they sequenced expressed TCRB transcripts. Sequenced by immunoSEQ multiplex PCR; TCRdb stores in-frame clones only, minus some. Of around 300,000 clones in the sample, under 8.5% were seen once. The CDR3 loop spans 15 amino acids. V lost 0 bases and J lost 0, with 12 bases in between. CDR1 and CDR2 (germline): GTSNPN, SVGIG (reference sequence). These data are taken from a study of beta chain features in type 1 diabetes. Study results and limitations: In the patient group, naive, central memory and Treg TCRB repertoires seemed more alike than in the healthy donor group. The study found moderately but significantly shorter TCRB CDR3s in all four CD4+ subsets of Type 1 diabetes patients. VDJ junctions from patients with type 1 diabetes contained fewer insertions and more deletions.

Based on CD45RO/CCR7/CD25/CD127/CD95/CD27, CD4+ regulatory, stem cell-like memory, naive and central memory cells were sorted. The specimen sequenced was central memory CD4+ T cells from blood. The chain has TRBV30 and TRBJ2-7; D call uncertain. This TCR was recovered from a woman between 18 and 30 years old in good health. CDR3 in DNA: TGTGCCTGGAGTGTAGGCCTTACAACCTCCTACGAGCAGTACTTC. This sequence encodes CAWSVGLTTSYEQYF.